Shown below are 10 T cell receptor beta chains from a single sample sequenced in a study of cytomegalovirus exposure and HLA in healthy donors. Use of 60 Vbeta and 13 Jbeta primers characterized the PCR. Assay used: immunoSEQ multiplex PCR; TCRdb lists only in-frame clones, some missing. The sample comprises 100,000 or so clones, around 70% of which are singletons, and around 1.2% rests with the top ten. Sequenced input: PBMCs. The receptors here all came from a man aged 40-50 years in good health and CMV-seronegative.

V gene TRBV30 combines with J gene TRBJ2-5; tentative D call: TRBD2 (6 bases). Germline CDR1 GTSNPN, CDR2 SVGIG (reference sequence). CDR3 length equals 14 residues. With 2 bases removed from V and 10 bases from J, the gap between germline ends came to 20 bases. The CDR3: CAWSPQGLRSGQYF. For the CDR3, the DNA is TGTGCCTGGAGTCCTCAGGGACTGCGGTCAGGCCAGTACTTC.

This clone showed up just a few times. This chain joins TRBV6-1 and TRBJ1-4; unclear D gene. The V and J ends lost 4 bases and 16 bases respectively, with 13 bases between them. Germline values: CDR1 MNHNS, CDR2 SASEGT. This CDR3 region has 11 residues. This CDR3 reads CASSAGRLGFF. DNA for the CDR3: TGTGCCAGCAGTGCGGGGAGGCTAGGGTTTTTT.

V gene TRBV5-6 combines with J gene TRBJ2-4, with TRBD1 matching over 7 bases. The V gene end was trimmed by 6 bases and the J gene end by 8 bases; junction bases not matched to a gene: 8. The CDR3 totals 13 residues. CDR1 and CDR2 from the germline V gene are SGHDT and YYEEEE. The CDR3 is CASNRQGGDIQYF. The CDR3 nucleotides read TGTGCCAGCAACAGACAGGGTGGGGACATTCAGTACTTC.

This clone was picked up a small number of times. The chain combines TRBV28 with TRBJ2-7, with 9 bases fitting TRBD1. Germline V CDR1 and CDR2: MDHEN, SYDVKM. V lost 4 bases to trimming and J lost 4 bases; unmatched junction nucleotides: 5. The CDR3 contains 14 residues. In DNA, the CDR3 is TGTGCCAGCAGTTCTGGGACAGGGCTATACGAGCAGTACTTC. Encoded protein: CASSSGTGLYEQYF.

The V call is TRBV4-1, the J call TRBJ2-3; 8 positions agree with TRBD1. Germline-derived CDR1 and CDR2 are MGHRA and YSYEKL. Trimming cost V 4 bases and J 5 bases; bases outside gene matches: 8. CDR3 size: 15 residues. Here the CDR3 reads CASSPDRVLGDTQYF. In DNA form, the CDR3 reads TGCGCCAGCAGCCCGGACAGGGTTTTAGGAGATACGCAGTATTTT.

This clone was counted only a few times. The rearrangement links TRBV6-5 to TRBJ2-5; 7 positions agree with TRBD1. V dropped 6 bases and J dropped 7; count of bases not matched to a gene: 8. This CDR3 has 13 residues. The germline gives CDR1 MNHEY, CDR2 SVGAGI. In DNA, the CDR3 is TGTGCCAGCAGCCAAACAGGGGTTGGGACCCAGTACTTC. Translated, it gives CASSQTGVGTQYF.

In this sample, this clone turned up a few times. The J gene is TRBJ2-7, the V gene TRBV28, with 7 bases matching TRBD1. The CDR3 is 14 amino acids. The V and J ends lost 2 bases and 3 bases, in that order; junction bases with no gene match: 4. The germline V gene has CDR1 MDHEN and CDR2 SYDVKM. CDR3: CASSLPGQLYEQYF. In DNA form, the CDR3 reads TGTGCCAGCAGTTTACCGGGACAGCTCTACGAGCAGTACTTC.

This clone came up once. This rearrangement joins TRBV5-1 to TRBJ1-4; D perhaps matches TRBD1 (5 bases). The V end was cut by 0 bases, the J end by 8 bases, with 11 bases between. The CDR3 extends over 14 amino acids. Germline-derived CDR1 and CDR2 are SGHRS and YFSETQ. The CDR3: CASSLDGGWEKLFF. CDR3 nucleotides: TGCGCCAGCAGCTTGGACGGGGGATGGGAAAAACTGTTTTTT.

The CDR3 region has the DNA TGTGCCAGTAGTCACGGGACAGGGGGTCGGTACGAGCAGTACTTC. Translated, it gives CASSHGTGGRYEQYF. The J gene is TRBJ2-7, the V gene TRBV19; 11 positions agree with TRBD1. Germline-derived CDR1 and CDR2 are LNHDA and SQIVND (reference sequence). Losses at the gene ends were 5 bases for V and 4 bases for J; bases not matched to a gene: 7. This CDR3 region has 15 residues.

The chain recombines TRBV19 with TRBJ2-3, with TRBD2 matching 13 bases. Germline V gene lookup returns CDR1 LNHDA and CDR2 SQIVND (reference sequence). V shed 6 bases and J 2 bases; nucleotides not matched to a gene: 8. The CDR3 sequence is 17 residues long. The CDR3 nucleotides read TGTGCCAGTAGCCCGGGACTAGCGGGGATAAACACAGATACGCAGTATTTT. Residues: CASSPGLAGINTDTQYF.